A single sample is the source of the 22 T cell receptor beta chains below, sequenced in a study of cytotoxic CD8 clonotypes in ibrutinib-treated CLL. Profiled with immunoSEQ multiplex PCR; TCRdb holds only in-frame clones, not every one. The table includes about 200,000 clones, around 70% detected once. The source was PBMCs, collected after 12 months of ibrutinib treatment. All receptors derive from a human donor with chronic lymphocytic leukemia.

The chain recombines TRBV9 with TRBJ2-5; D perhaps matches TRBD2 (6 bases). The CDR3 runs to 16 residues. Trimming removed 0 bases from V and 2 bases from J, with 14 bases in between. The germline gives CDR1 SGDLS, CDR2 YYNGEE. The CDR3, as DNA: TGTGCCAGCAGCGTAGCTTGGGTCGCGGGACAAGAGACCCAGTACTTC. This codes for CASSVAWVAGQETQYF.

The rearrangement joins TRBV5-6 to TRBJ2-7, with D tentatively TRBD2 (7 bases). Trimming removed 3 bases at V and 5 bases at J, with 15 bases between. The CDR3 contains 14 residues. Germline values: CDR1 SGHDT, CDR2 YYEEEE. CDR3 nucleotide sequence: TGTGCCAGCAGCTCAATAGGGGGGGGCGACGAGCAGTACTTC. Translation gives CASSSIGGGDEQYF.

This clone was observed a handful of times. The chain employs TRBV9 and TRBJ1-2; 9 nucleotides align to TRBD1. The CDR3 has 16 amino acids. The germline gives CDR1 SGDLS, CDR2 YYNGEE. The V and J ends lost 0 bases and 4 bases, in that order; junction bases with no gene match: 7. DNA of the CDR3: TGTGCCAGCAGCGTAGTAGGACAGGGGTCCGCCTATGGCTACACCTTC. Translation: CASSVVGQGSAYGYTF.

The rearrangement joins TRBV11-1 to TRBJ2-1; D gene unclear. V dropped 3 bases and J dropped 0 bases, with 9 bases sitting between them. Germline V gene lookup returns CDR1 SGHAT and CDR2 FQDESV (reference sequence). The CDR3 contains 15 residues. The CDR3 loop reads CASSLLGSSYNEQFF. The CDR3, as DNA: TGTGCCAGCAGCTTGTTGGGAAGCTCCTACAATGAGCAGTTCTTC.

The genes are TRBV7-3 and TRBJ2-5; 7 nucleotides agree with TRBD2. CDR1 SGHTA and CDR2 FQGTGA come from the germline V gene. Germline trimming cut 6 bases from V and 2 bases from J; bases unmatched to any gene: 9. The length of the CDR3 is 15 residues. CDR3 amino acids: CASSPGGSLQETQYF. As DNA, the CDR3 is TGTGCCAGCAGTCCCGGCGGGAGTCTGCAAGAGACCCAGTACTTC.

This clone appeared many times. CDR3 nucleotides: TGTGCCAGCAGCGTAGAGGGGACAGGGCGTAACTATGGCTACACCTTC. Translated: CASSVEGTGRNYGYTF. The chain recombines TRBV9 with TRBJ1-2; 9 bases agree with TRBD1. The J segment lost 1 base and the V segment lost 0 bases, leaving 4 bases of the junction unmatched. The CDR3 covers 16 residues. From germline, CDR1 is SGDLS and CDR2 YYNGEE.

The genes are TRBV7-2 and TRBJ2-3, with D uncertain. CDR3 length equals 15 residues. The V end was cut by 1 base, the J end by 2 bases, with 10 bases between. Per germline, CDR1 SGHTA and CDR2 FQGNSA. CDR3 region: CASSLVRQDTDTQYF. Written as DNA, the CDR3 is TGTGCCAGCAGCTTAGTCCGGCAGGACACAGATACGCAGTATTTT.

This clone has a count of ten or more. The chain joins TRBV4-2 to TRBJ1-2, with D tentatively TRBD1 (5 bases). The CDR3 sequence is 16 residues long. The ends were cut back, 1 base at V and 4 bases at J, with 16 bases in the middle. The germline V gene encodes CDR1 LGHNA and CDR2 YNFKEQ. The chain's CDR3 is CASSQGGAEGTYGYTF. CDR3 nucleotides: TGTGCCAGCAGCCAAGGAGGGGCAGAGGGGACCTATGGCTACACCTTC.

CDR3 protein: CASSQDRRVVKLFF. The CDR3 DNA reads as TGCGCCAGCAGCCAAGATCGCAGGGTAGTTAAACTGTTTTTT. The rearrangement links TRBV4-1 to TRBJ1-4; possibly TRBD1 for D (5 bases). The germline V gene encodes CDR1 MGHRA and CDR2 YSYEKL. Trimming cost V 0 bases and J 11 bases, with 13 bases left between them. CDR3 length equals 14 residues.

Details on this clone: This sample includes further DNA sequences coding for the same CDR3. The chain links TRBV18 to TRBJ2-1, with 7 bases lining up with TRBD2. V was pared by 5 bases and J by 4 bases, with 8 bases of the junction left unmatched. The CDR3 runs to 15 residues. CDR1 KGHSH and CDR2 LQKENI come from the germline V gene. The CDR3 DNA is TGTGCCAGCTCATGGACCGGGGGGACGTACAATGAGCAGTTCTTC. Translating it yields CASSWTGGTYNEQFF.

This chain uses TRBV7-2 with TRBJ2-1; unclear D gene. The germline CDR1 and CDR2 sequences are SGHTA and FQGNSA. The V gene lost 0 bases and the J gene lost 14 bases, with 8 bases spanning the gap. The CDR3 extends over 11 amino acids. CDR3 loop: CASSLARVEFF. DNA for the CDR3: TGTGCCAGCAGCTTAGCAAGGGTAGAGTTCTTC.

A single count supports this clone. The CDR3 region is CASSDLQTNQPQHF. The CDR3, as DNA: TGTGCCAGCAGTGATTTGCAAACTAATCAGCCCCAGCATTTT. The chain is built from TRBV25-1 and TRBJ1-5; D remains ambiguous. The CDR3 runs 14 residues. Per germline, CDR1 MGHDK and CDR2 SYGVNS. V shed 3 bases and J shed 4 bases, with 10 bases lying between them.

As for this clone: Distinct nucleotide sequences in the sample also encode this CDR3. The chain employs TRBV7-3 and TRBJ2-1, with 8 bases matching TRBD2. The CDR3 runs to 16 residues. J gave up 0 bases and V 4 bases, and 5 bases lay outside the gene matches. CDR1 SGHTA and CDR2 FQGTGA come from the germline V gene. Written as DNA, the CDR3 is TGTGCCAGCAGCTCAGGACTAGCCGGCTCCTACAATGAGCAGTTCTTC. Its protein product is CASSSGLAGSYNEQFF.

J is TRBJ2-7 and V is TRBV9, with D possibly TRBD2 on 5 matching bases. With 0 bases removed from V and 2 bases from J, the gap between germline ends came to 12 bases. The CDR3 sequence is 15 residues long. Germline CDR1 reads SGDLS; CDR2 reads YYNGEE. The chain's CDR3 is CASSVDSSSAYEQYF. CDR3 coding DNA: TGTGCCAGCAGCGTAGATTCTAGCTCTGCCTACGAGCAGTACTTC.

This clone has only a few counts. CDR3 region: CATSKSGTGNSYEQYF. The DNA for the CDR3 is TGTGCCACCAGCAAGTCCGGGACAGGGAATTCTTACGAGCAGTACTTC. The chain carries TRBV15 and TRBJ2-7, with TRBD1 matching over 9 bases. The CDR3 runs 16 residues. Germline CDR1 LNHNV, CDR2 YYDKDF (reference sequence). V shed 4 bases, J shed 4 bases, and the junction held 11 bases outside the gene matches. Drawing the rest from reference TRBV15 and TRBJ2-7, the complete variable domain is DAMVIQNPRYQVTQFGKPVTLSCSQTLNHNVMYWYQQKSSQAPKLLFHYYDKDFNNEADTPDNFQSRRPNTSFCFLDIRSPGLGDTAMYLCATSKSGTGNSYEQYFGPGTRLTVT.

CDR3 DNA: TGTGCCTGGGACAGGTCATCCGCCGGGGAGCTGTTTTTT. It codes for CAWDRSSAGELFF. V gene TRBV30 combines with J gene TRBJ2-2; a possible D gene is TRBD1 (6 bases). The ends were cut back, 5 bases at V and 6 bases at J, with 13 bases in the middle. The CDR3 totals 13 residues. The germline CDR1 and CDR2 sequences are GTSNPN and SVGIG (reference sequence). Supplemented by reference TRBV30 and TRBJ2-2, the full variable domain reads SQTIHQWPATLVQPVGSPLSLECTVEGTSNPNLYWYRQAAGRGLQLLFYSVGIGQISSEVPQNLSASRPQDRQFILSSKKLLLSDSGFYLCAWDRSSAGELFFGEGSRLTVL.

CDR3 in amino acids: CASSSNQGRHGYTF. The DNA for the CDR3 is TGTGCCAGCAGCTCCAACCAAGGACGCCATGGCTACACCTTC. The genes are TRBV7-8 and TRBJ1-2; D not resolved. The CDR3 extends over 14 amino acids. Germline CDR1 SGHVS, CDR2 FQNEAQ. Trimming removed 4 bases at V and 6 bases at J, with 15 bases between.

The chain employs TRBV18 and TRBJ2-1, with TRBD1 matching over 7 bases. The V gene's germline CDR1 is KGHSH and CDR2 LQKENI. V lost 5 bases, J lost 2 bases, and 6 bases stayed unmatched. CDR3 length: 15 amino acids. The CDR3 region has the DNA TGTGCCAGCTCATCCTCCGGGACAGCCTACAATGAGCAGTTCTTC. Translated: CASSSSGTAYNEQFF.

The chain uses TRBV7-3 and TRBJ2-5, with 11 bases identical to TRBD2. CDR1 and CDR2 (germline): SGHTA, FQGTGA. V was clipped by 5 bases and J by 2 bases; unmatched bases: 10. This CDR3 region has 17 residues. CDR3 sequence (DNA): TGTGCCAGCAGCCTAGTCCCGGGACTAGCGGAACAAGAGACCCAGTACTTC. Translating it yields CASSLVPGLAEQETQYF. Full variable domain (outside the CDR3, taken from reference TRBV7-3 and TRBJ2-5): GAGVSQTPSNKVTEKGKYVELRCDPISGHTALYWYRQSLGQGPEFLIYFQGTGAADDSGLPNDRFFAVRPEGSVSTLKIQRTERGDSAVYLCASSLVPGLAEQETQYFGPGTRLLVL.

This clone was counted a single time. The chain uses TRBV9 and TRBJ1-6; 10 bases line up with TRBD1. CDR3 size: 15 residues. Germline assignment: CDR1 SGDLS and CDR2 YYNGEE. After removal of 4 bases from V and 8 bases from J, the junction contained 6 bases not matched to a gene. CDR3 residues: CASSRDRGLDSPLHF. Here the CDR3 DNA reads TGTGCCAGCAGCCGGGACAGGGGTTTGGATTCACCCCTCCACTTT.

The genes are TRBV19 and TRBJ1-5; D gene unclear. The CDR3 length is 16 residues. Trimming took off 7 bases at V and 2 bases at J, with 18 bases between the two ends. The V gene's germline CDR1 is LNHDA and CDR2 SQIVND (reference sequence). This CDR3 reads CASTRLASKGNQPQHF. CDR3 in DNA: TGTGCCAGTACTCGTCTGGCCAGTAAGGGCAATCAGCCCCAGCATTTT.

The CDR3 loop reads CAWVNWITGTGYGYTF. DNA for the CDR3: TGTGCCTGGGTTAACTGGATAACAGGGACGGGATATGGCTACACCTTC. The rearrangement uses TRBV30 and TRBJ1-2, with a weak D call TRBD1 (6 bases). Germline loops: CDR1 GTSNPN, CDR2 SVGIG (reference sequence). The V and J ends lost 5 bases and 5 bases respectively, with 24 bases between them. The CDR3 sequence is 16 residues long.